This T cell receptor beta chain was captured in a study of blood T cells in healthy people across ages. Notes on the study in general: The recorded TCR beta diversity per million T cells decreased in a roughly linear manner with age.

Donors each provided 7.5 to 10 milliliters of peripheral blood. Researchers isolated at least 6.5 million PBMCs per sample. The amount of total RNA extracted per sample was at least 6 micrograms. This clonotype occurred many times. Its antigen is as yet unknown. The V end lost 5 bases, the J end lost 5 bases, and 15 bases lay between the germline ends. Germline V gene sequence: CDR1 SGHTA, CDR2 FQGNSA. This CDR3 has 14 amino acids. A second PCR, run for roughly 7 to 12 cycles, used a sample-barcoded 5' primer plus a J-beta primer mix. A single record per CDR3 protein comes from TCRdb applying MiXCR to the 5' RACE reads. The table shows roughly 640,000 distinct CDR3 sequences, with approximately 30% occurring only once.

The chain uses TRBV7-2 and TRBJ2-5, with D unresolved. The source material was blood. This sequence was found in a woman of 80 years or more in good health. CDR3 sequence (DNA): TGTGCCAGCAGCCCCGTCTCCGGAACTGAGACCCAGTACTTC. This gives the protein CASSPVSGTETQYF.